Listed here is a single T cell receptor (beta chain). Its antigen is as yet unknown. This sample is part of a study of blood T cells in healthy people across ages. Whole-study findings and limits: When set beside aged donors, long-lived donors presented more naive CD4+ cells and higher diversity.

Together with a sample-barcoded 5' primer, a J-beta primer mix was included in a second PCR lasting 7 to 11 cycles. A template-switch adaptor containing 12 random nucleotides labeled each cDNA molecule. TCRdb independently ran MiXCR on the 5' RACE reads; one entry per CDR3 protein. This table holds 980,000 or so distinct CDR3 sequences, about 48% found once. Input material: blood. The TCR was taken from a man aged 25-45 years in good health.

CDR3 sequence reads: CASSVNRVSTGELFF. Here the CDR3 DNA reads TGTGCCAGCAGTGTAAACAGGGTGAGCACCGGGGAGCTGTTTTTT. The rearrangement links TRBV28 to TRBJ2-2; a weak D match, TRBD1 (6 bases). Germline CDR1 is MDHEN and CDR2 is SYDVKM. Deletions cut 5 bases from V and 4 bases from J, with 14 bases between. The CDR3 is 15 amino acids.